This T cell receptor (beta chain) was sequenced in a study of blood T cell repertoires in COVID-19. Turning to the study itself: T cells, B-cell-depleted T cells, or PBMCs provided the cDNA or gDNA that served as material.

How the authors handled the data: Reference gene primer amplification gave estimated nucleated cell counts. Sequenced by immunoSEQ multiplex PCR; TCRdb stores in-frame clones only, minus some. V and J calls plus clone size are reproduced from that table; the DNA served to infer D and trimming. The data show 350,000 to 450,000 clones, 89% seen once. This CDR3 has 13 amino acids. Germline V gene lookup returns CDR1 SGHRS and CDR2 YFSETQ. V was cut by 6 bases and J by 2 bases, with 12 bases left in between. Source material: peripheral blood. The chain is built from TRBV5-1 and TRBJ2-7; TRBD1 is a possible D gene (6 bases). The TCR comes from a man aged 40-49 years with acute or convalescent COVID-19. The CDR3 nucleotides are TGCGCCAGCACGACAGGCAGAACCTACGAGCAGTACTTC. Translation gives CASTTGRTYEQYF.